The entry that follows covers one T cell receptor beta chain sequence. The data belong to a study of cytomegalovirus exposure and HLA in healthy donors. Germline V gives CDR1 SQVTM, CDR2 ANQGSEA. The CDR3 length is 17 residues. V shed 4 bases and J shed 7 bases, with 26 bases lying between them. Primers for the PCR totalled 60 Vbeta and 13 Jbeta. TCRdb's copy holds only in-frame clones and misses some; the assay was immunoSEQ multiplex PCR. This sample yields 90,000 to 120,000 clones, of which roughly 80% are seen a single time; around 2% belongs to the top ten. Each donor was healthy, and each was a bone marrow donor.

Sequenced sample: PBMCs. This sequence originates from a man aged 30 to 39 in good health and CMV-seronegative. This chain joins TRBV29-1 and TRBJ2-1, with D possibly matching TRBD2 (6 bases). CDR3 in amino acids: CSVVENSAGQPRNEQFF. In DNA form, the CDR3 reads TGCAGCGTTGTTGAAAACTCAGCGGGCCAACCGCGGAATGAGCAGTTCTTC.